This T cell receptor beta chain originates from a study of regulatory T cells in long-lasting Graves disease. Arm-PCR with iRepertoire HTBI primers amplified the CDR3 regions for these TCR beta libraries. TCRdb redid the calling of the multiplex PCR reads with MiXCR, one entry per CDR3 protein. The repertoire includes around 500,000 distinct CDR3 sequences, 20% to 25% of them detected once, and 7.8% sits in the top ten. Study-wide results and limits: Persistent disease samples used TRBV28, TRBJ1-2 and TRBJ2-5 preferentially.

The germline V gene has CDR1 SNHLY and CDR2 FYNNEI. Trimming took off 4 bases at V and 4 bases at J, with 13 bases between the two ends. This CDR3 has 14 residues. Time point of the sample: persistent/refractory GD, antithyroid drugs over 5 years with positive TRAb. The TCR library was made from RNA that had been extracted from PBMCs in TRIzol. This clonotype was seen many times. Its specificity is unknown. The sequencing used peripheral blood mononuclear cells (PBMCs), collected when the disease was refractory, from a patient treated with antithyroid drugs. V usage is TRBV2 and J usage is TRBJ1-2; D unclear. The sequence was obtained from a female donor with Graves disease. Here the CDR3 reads CASSAPPGAYGYTF. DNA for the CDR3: TGTGCCAGCAGTGCCCCGCCAGGTGCCTATGGCTACACCTTC.